The source of this T cell receptor beta chain is a study of cytomegalovirus exposure and HLA in healthy donors. Study-level information: The 110 or so validation repertoires were produced on the same platform as the roughly 700 repertoires of the first cohort. This was reported in a later analysis.

As to this clone: The antigen remains undetermined.

Sequenced by immunoSEQ multiplex PCR; TCRdb stores in-frame clones only, minus some. The profile shows 110,000 to 150,000 clones, about 90% of them singletons. General study results and limits: The study put roughly 160 TCR beta chains on its list as cytomegalovirus-associated.

The CDR3 is 12 amino acids. CDR1 MNHEY and CDR2 SMNVEV come from the germline V gene (reference sequence). The trim removed 8 bases at V and 4 bases at J, leaving 2 bases unmatched. This chain uses TRBV27 with TRBJ1-2, with TRBD1 identical over 9 bases. The receptor's source is a man younger than 35 in good health and CMV-seronegative. Input material: PBMCs. CDR3 amino acids: CASRDRVYGYTF. The CDR3 bases are TGTGCCAGCCGGGACAGGGTCTATGGCTACACCTTC.